A single sample gave rise to the 18 T cell receptor beta chains below, sequenced in a study of T cell repertoires in cytomegalovirus infection. What these receptors recognize is not known. One entry per CDR3 protein results from TCRdb running MiXCR on the reads. The sample lists 140,000 to 150,000 distinct CDR3 sequences, more than 30% occurring once. Sequencing was performed on CD8+ T cells from cultured PBMCs, taken from culture after CMV antigen stimulation. The receptors come from a human donor in good health (CMV status not recorded). Some clones in this sample may be carry-over from other donors' samples.

The rearrangement joins TRBV12-3 or TRBV12-4 to TRBJ2-7; 7 nucleotides line up with TRBD2. The CDR3 runs to 12 residues. The ends lost 6 bases at V and 3 bases at J; junction bases unmatched: 2. The CDR3: CASSGRYYEQYF. CDR3 DNA: TGTGCCAGCAGCGGGAGGTACTACGAGCAGTACTTC.

The chain couples TRBV19 to TRBJ1-5; D ambiguous. V was shortened by 3 bases and J by 0 bases, with 9 bases between the two germline ends. The length of the CDR3 is 15 residues. The germline V gene encodes CDR1 LNHDA and CDR2 SQIVND (reference sequence). CDR3 coding DNA: TGTGCCAGTAGTATGGAGGACGGTAGCAATCAGCCCCAGCATTTT. Protein: CASSMEDGSNQPQHF.

This clonotype has a handful of counts. This chain links TRBV11-2 with TRBJ1-2; 7 bases line up with TRBD1. The J segment lost 8 bases and the V segment lost 1 base, leaving 4 bases of the junction unmatched. Germline-derived CDR1 and CDR2 are SGHAT and FQNNGV. The CDR3 is 13 amino acids. The CDR3 DNA reads TGTGCCAGCAGCTTAGTACAGGGGCGAGGCTACACCTTC. It yields the protein CASSLVQGRGYTF.

This chain uses TRBV12-3 or TRBV12-4 with TRBJ1-2; possible D gene TRBD1, 5 bases. This CDR3 has 13 residues. V was trimmed by 6 bases and J by 1 base, leaving 9 bases between them. DNA of the CDR3: TGTGCCAGCAGCGGGGCCCTTAACTATGGCTACACCTTC. Its protein is CASSGALNYGYTF.

V is TRBV2 and J is TRBJ2-7; weak D call: TRBD2 (7 bases). The CDR3 has 15 amino acids. Germline CDR1 and CDR2: SNHLY and FYNNEI. V was pared by 7 bases and J by 5 bases, with 21 bases between. The chain's CDR3 is CASTKERGGNDEQYF. The CDR3 coding sequence is TGTGCCAGCACCAAAGAGAGGGGGGGGAACGACGAGCAGTACTTC.

The table lists this clonotype with a few counts. This rearrangement joins TRBV6-1 to TRBJ2-1, with D uncertain. Trimming pared 0 bases from V and 4 bases from J, leaving 10 bases between. Germline V lookup: CDR1 MNHNS, CDR2 SASEGT. CDR3 size: 15 residues. CDR3 in amino acids: CASSEAPVSYNEQFF. In nucleotides, the CDR3 is TGTGCCAGCAGTGAAGCGCCGGTCAGTTACAATGAGCAGTTCTTC.

This sequence joins TRBV5-1 and TRBJ1-2, with TRBD1 matching over 8 bases. The CDR3 extends over 17 amino acids. Germline values: CDR1 SGHRS, CDR2 YFSETQ. V lost 1 base to trimming and J lost 4 bases; unmatched junction nucleotides: 12. The CDR3 reads CASSLPGTGPPGYGYTF. CDR3 sequence (DNA): TGCGCCAGCAGCTTGCCCGGGACAGGTCCCCCTGGCTATGGCTACACCTTC.

This clonotype showed up many times. The gene calls are TRBV11-2 and TRBJ2-1, with 7 nucleotides matching TRBD1. V shed 5 bases and J 0 bases; nucleotides not matched to a gene: 13. The CDR3 consists of 18 residues. The germline V gene has CDR1 SGHAT and CDR2 FQNNGV. CDR3 sequence: CASSARDRTFSSYNEQFF. The CDR3 DNA is TGTGCCAGCAGCGCCCGGGACAGAACCTTTAGCTCCTACAATGAGCAGTTCTTC.

This chain uses TRBV7-4 with TRBJ2-3; 7 bases are shared with TRBD1. The CDR3 extends over 15 amino acids. Germline lookup yields CDR1 SGHVT and CDR2 SQSDAQ. Trimming took 2 bases from V and 5 from J; bases not matched to a gene: 7. In DNA, the CDR3 is TGTGCCAGCAGCTTATATAACAGGGGTGGAGATACGCAGTATTTT. It translates to CASSLYNRGGDTQYF.

The gene calls are TRBV10-3 and TRBJ2-7; D possibly corresponds to TRBD1 (5 bases). Trimming stripped 0 bases from V and 5 bases from J, with 11 bases between. The CDR3 runs 14 residues. From germline, CDR1 is ENHRY and CDR2 SYGVKD. Here the CDR3 reads CAISESKDNHEQYF. Written as DNA, the CDR3 is TGTGCCATCAGTGAGTCGAAGGACAACCACGAGCAGTACTTC.

This clonotype was counted a few times. The gene calls are TRBV7-2 and TRBJ1-5; perhaps TRBD1 as D (6 bases). Trimming left V 1 base short and J 11 bases short, with 21 bases between. Germline V gene sequence: CDR1 SGHTA, CDR2 FQGNSA. This CDR3 contains 16 residues. The CDR3 DNA reads TGTGCCAGCAGCTTAGGGGGGGACACACGGGTCCAGGCCCAGCATTTT. It yields the protein CASSLGGDTRVQAQHF.

This chain links TRBV27 with TRBJ2-7; D possibly uses TRBD1 or TRBD2 (5 bases each). There are 14 residues in the CDR3. From germline, CDR1 is MNHEY and CDR2 SMNVEV (reference sequence). Trimming pared 5 bases from V and 2 bases from J, leaving 13 bases between. The CDR3 reads CASSPGPRTYEQYF. The CDR3 DNA follows: TGTGCCAGCAGTCCGGGACCGCGAACCTACGAGCAGTACTTC.

This chain joins TRBV19 and TRBJ1-5; D possibly corresponds to TRBD1 (5 bases). Trimming left V 4 bases short and J 2 bases short, with 15 bases between. This CDR3 comprises 16 residues. Germline V gene lookup returns CDR1 LNHDA and CDR2 SQIVND (reference sequence). CDR3 sequence: CASSTSPRDGNQPQHF. The CDR3 DNA follows: TGTGCCAGTAGTACCTCCCCCAGGGATGGCAATCAGCCCCAGCATTTT.

This chain joins TRBV6-1 and TRBJ1-5; 7 bases are a match to TRBD1. Trimming at V came to 8 bases and at J to 0 bases, leaving 7 bases not matched to a gene. Germline assignment: CDR1 MNHNS and CDR2 SASEGT. The CDR3 totals 15 residues. The CDR3 DNA is TGTGCCAGCGGTCTTACAGGGGATAGCAATCAGCCCCAGCATTTT. It yields the protein CASGLTGDSNQPQHF.

J is TRBJ2-1 and V is TRBV2, with D possibly TRBD1 on 6 matching bases. This CDR3 is 15 amino acids long. Deletions cut 6 bases from V and 0 bases from J, with 12 bases between. CDR1 is SNHLY, CDR2 FYNNEI, per germline. This chain's CDR3 is CASRLGTHSYNEQFF. CDR3 sequence (DNA): TGTGCCAGCAGATTGGGGACACACTCCTACAATGAGCAGTTCTTC.

The table lists this clonotype with a few counts. V gene TRBV2 combines with J gene TRBJ2-7; 10 positions agree with TRBD2. The CDR3 is 13 amino acids. The J segment lost 6 bases and the V segment lost 11 bases, leaving 10 bases of the junction unmatched. In germline, CDR1 is SNHLY, CDR2 FYNNEI. This chain's CDR3 is CALQGGTSVEQYF. CDR3 nucleotide sequence: TGTGCCTTACAGGGGGGGACTAGCGTCGAGCAGTACTTC.

The table lists this clonotype with a few counts. This chain connects TRBV29-1 to TRBJ1-1; weak D call: TRBD1 (5 bases). From germline, CDR1 is SQVTM and CDR2 ANQGSEA. V lost 3 bases, J lost 6 bases, and 20 bases lay in between. The CDR3 length is 15 residues. The CDR3 region has the DNA TGCAGCGTTGAGGGGGGTCTATATAGGGGCCCTGAAGCTTTCTTT. Translation gives CSVEGGLYRGPEAFF.

Only a few counts were recorded for this clonotype. J is TRBJ2-1 and V is TRBV27; D gene uncertain. This CDR3 comprises 15 residues. CDR1 and CDR2 from the germline V gene are MNHEY and SMNVEV (reference sequence). V was clipped by 2 bases and J by 0 bases, with 8 bases between them. For the CDR3, the DNA is TGTGCCAGCAGTTTACTGGAAAGCTCCTACAATGAGCAGTTCTTC. Protein sequence: CASSLLESSYNEQFF.